This TCR beta chain was captured by sequencing in a study of blood T cell repertoires in COVID-19. At the level of the study: The samples span acute and convalescent COVID-19 from the United States, Italy and Spain. The analysed material was cDNA or gDNA that came from T cells, B-cell-depleted T cells, or PBMCs.

Sequencing was performed with immunoSEQ multiplex PCR; in TCRdb, only in-frame clones are kept and a portion is missing. The sample yields just over 250,000 clones, around nine tenths seen once. Seattle patients were enrolled while actively infected and followed longitudinally. Per germline, CDR1 SGHDT and CDR2 YYEEEE. The CDR3 covers 15 residues. The V end lost 2 bases, the J end lost 4 bases, and 15 bases lay between the germline ends. The gene calls are TRBV5-6 and TRBJ1-1, with D possibly matching TRBD1 (5 bases). This sequence was found in a woman aged 65 to 85 with COVID-19, enrolled during active disease. Sample: peripheral blood. CDR3 sequence: CASSFQGPGATEAFF. In nucleotides, the CDR3 is TGTGCCAGCAGCTTTCAGGGTCCCGGAGCCACTGAAGCTTTCTTT.